Detailed here is one TCR beta chain. The data derive from a study of blood T cell repertoires in COVID-19. The protocol was immunoSEQ multiplex PCR, while the TCRdb copy is restricted to in-frame clones and leaves out a portion. In the table there are 200,000 to 300,000 clones, around 88% of which are singletons. The CDR3 extends over 14 amino acids. CDR1 is LNHDA and CDR2 is SQIVND in the germline V gene (reference sequence). V was shortened by 5 bases and J by 1 base, with 11 bases between the two germline ends. The chain couples TRBV19 to TRBJ1-2, with D possibly matching TRBD1 (6 bases). This clonotype was sampled from a woman aged 25-40 years who had recovered from COVID-19. Input material: peripheral blood. The CDR3 nucleotides are TGTGCCAGTAGTGTCCGACAGGATAACTATGGCTACACCTTC. Translated: CASSVRQDNYGYTF.